The subject of this entry is one T cell receptor (beta chain). Its target is unknown. Method: immunoSEQ multiplex PCR; TCRdb's copy keeps in-frame clones and lacks some. The sample holds 40,000 to 55,000 clones, approximately 81% seen once. The sample originates from a study of OX40 agonist ivuxolimab in advanced cancers. General study findings and limits: Also showing low normalized T-cell clonal expansion were some of the nonresponders.

Trimming took 7 bases from V and 4 from J; bases not matched to a gene: 9. The CDR3 loop spans 14 amino acids. Germline values: CDR1 LNHDA, CDR2 SQIVND (reference sequence). This sample comprised CD4+ or CD8+ T cells sorted from blood, obtained in a trial of the OX40 agonist ivuxolimab. The J gene is TRBJ1-1, the V gene TRBV19; 7 bases line up with TRBD1. The sequence was collected from an adult with an advanced solid tumor such as melanoma, head and neck, liver or kidney cancer. The CDR3 reads CASTFLGQATEAFF. DNA for the CDR3: TGTGCCAGTACCTTCCTAGGACAGGCCACTGAAGCTTTCTTT.